This record looks at one TCR beta chain sequence and its context. No cognate antigen has been identified for it. Base quality data are lacking; no much larger clone is found one base away. The germline V gene provides CDR1 MGHRA and CDR2 YSYEKL. From its cysteine to its phenylalanine, the CDR3 spans 14 amino acids. Only the CDR3 part of the read is kept: 42 bases, read in frame from the first base. At the junction V is shortened by 3 bases and J by 5 bases, with 11 bases in between. The roughly 37 donors, aged about 6 to 95 years, were systemically healthy Caucasian individuals from Russia. Roughly 9.5 milliliters of peripheral blood were drawn from each donor into EDTA-treated Vacutainer tubes. Ficoll-Paque density-gradient centrifugation was used to isolate PBMCs, with at least 7 million per sample. Total RNA, at least 5 micrograms per sample, was extracted from PBMCs with Trizol reagent. Naive CD45RAhigh/CD27high T cell percentages were measured by flow cytometry on a PBMC aliquot from every donor.

The data belong to a study of blood T cells in healthy people across ages (dated by TCRdb to the mid-2010s). Context from the whole study: Template switching captured roughly one uniquely barcoded TCR beta cDNA molecule per two T cells in model experiments. The study measured age-related changes in TCR beta repertoire diversity using deep sequencing normalized with unique cDNA molecular identifiers. The donors were split into four age groups: young (average 16 years), middle-aged (39), aged (over 55) and long-lived (approximately 80). Donors of different ages were randomly distributed across sequencing lanes to avoid experimental bias. Two additional independent replicas of 1 million unique cDNA reads from the same blood draw were analyzed for two donors (one aged 18 to 29 and one aged 80 or older). Points the paper makes about the study in general: As age increased, observed TCR beta diversity per million T cells dropped in a roughly linear way, and a significant reduction was already evident by age approximately 40. Estimates of total diversity from one million sequenced T cells were regarded as lower bounds and underestimates. Conclusive comparison of naive and antigen-experienced compartments was prevented by the profiling of bulk unsorted PBMCs. Compared with the aged group, more naive CD4+ T cells, fewer expanded clones and increased TCR diversity were shown by the long-lived group, suggesting age selection. Because the CMV infection status of the donors was unknown, age-related changes in expanded clonotypes may potentially have been confounded. Observed TCR beta diversity correlated strongly with the percentage of naive T cells measured by flow cytometry.

The library was obtained by 5' RACE. TCRdb names Illumina HiSeq 2500 as the instrument used. A second PCR of roughly 7 to 11 cycles was performed with a sample-barcoded 5' primer and a J-beta primer mix. A template-switch 5' adaptor carrying 12 random nucleotides introduced a unique molecular identifier onto each TCR beta cDNA molecule. Each sample yielded at least 2.5 million CDR3-containing paired-end reads. All of the RNA was converted into first-strand cDNA using the Mint cDNA synthesis kit, with a TRBC-specific oligonucleotide serving as the primer. Following uracil-DNA glycosylase treatment, all cDNA underwent a first 18-cycle PCR with the universal primers M1SS and BC2_uni_R. From the authors' description of their analysis: For normalization, 1 million high-quality reads, each with a distinct molecular identifier, were randomly selected from each sample. Reads with shared molecular identifiers were discarded instead of being binned into consensus sequences. MiTCR, run with a Q25 quality threshold and the strictest error-elimination algorithm, handled CDR3 identification, clonotype clustering and error correction. Lower-bound total TCR beta diversity was estimated with a nonparametric unseen species model using Euler transformation. In TCRdb, the public reads were trimmed at Q25 with fastp and aligned with MiXCR, with productive beta chains retained. Each CDR3 protein appears once, grouped with its most common genes and DNA. The V and J calls follow TCRdb's processing rather than the paper's. The sample contains about 1.1 million distinct CDR3 sequences, 30% to 40% of them found a single time. Jointly, the top ten make up about an eighth of the sample.

The clonotype comes from a man aged 18 to 35 in good health. Recombination joined TRBV4-1 with TRBJ2-1, with no D gene named confidently. The sample taken for sequencing was blood. The base sequence is TGCGCCAGCAGCCACCGGTTTGTGGACAATGAGCAGTTCTTC. It translates as CASSHRFVDNEQFF.